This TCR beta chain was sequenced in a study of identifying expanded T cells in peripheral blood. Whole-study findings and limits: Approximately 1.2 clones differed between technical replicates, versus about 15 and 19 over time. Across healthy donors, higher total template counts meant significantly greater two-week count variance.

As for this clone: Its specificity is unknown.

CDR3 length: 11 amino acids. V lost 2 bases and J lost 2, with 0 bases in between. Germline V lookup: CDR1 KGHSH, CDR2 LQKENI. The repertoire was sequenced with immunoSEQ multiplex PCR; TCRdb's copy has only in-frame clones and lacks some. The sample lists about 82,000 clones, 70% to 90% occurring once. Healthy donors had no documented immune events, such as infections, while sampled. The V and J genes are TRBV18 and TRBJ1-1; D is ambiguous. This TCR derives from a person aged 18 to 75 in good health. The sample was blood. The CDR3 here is CASSPNTEAFF. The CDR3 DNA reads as TGTGCCAGCTCACCAAACACTGAAGCTTTCTTT. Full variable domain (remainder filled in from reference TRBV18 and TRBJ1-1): NAGVMQNPRHLVRRRGQEARLRCSPMKGHSHVYWYRQLPEEGLKFMVYLQKENIIDESGMPKERFSAEFPKEGPSILRIQQVVRGDSAAYFCASSPNTEAFFGQGTRLTVV.